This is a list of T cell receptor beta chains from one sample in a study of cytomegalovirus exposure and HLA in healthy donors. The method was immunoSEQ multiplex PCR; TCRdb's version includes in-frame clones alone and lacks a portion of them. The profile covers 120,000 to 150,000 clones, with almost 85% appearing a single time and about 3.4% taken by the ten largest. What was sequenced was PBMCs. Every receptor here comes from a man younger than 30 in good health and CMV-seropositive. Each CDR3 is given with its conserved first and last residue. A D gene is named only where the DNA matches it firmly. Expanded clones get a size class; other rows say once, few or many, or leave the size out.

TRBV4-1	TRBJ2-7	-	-	TGCGCCAGCAGCCAAGGTACAGATCTCTCCTACGAGCAGTACTTC	CASSQGTDLSYEQYF
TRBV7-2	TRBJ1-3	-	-	TGTGCCAGCAGCTTAGGTCTCTCTGGAAACACCATATATTTT	CASSLGLSGNTIYF
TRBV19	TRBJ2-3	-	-	TGTGCCAGTAGCGACCTTACAGGGAGAGATACGCAGTATTTT	CASSDLTGRDTQYF
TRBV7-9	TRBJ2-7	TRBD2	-	TGTTCCAGCAGCTCCGGACTAGCGGGAGGTTACGAGCAGTACTTC	CSSSSGLAGGYEQYF
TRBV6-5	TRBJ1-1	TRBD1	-	TGTGCCAGCAGTCCGGACAGGTCCATGACTGAAGCTTTCTTT	CASSPDRSMTEAFF
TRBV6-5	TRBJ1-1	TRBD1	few	TGTGCCAGCAGTGACGGGACAGGGGGCACTGAAGCTTTCTTT	CASSDGTGGTEAFF
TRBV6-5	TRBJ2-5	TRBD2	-	TGTGCCAGCAGTTGGGAGCGGGGCGGGGGGGAGACCCAGTACTTC	CASSWERGGGETQYF
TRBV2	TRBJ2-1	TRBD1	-	TGTGCCAGCAGCGCAGGGGGCTCTGAGCAGTTCTTC	CASSAGGSEQFF
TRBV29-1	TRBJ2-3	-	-	TGCAGCGCAGGGGCAGATACGCAGTATTTT	CSAGADTQYF
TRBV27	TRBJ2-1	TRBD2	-	TGTGCCAGCAGTTTGGTGTTGAGCGGGGGCCAGTCCTACAATGAGCAGTTCTTC	CASSLVLSGGQSYNEQFF
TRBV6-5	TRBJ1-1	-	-	TGTGCCACCTTACAGGGCTTGAGCACTGAAGCTTTCTTT	CATLQGLSTEAFF
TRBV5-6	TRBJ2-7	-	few	TGTGCCAGCACTGGCCGTCCCGACGAGCAGTACTTC	CASTGRPDEQYF
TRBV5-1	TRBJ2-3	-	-	TGCGCCAGCAGGGAGACCCTAGCAGATACGCAGTATTTT	CASRETLADTQYF
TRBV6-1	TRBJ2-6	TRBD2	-	TGTGCCAGCAGTGCCACCCTGACTAGCGCCGGGGCCAACGTCCTGACTTTC	CASSATLTSAGANVLTF
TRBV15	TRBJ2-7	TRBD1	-	TGTGCCACCAGCAGAGGGGGAGCAGGGGGAAACTCCTACGAGCAGTACTTC	CATSRGGAGGNSYEQYF
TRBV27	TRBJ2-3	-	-	TGTGCCAGCAGTTTATCCCGACTAGTCACAGATACGCAGTATTTT	CASSLSRLVTDTQYF
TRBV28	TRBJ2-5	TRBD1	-	TGTGCCAGCAGTTGGGGGACAGAAGAGACCCAGTACTTC	CASSWGTEETQYF
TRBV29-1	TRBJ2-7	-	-	TGCAGCGTTGAAATCCGAGACAGGACCTACGAGCAGTACTTC	CSVEIRDRTYEQYF
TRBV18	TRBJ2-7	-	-	TGTGCCAGCTCAGAGGAATTAGCCTCCTACGAGCAGTACTTC	CASSEELASYEQYF
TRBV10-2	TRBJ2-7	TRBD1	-	TGCGCCAACGGGGACAGGAACTACGAGCAGTACTTC	CANGDRNYEQYF
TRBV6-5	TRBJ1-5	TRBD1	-	TGTGCCAGCAGAGATGAGACAGGGAATCAGCCCCAGCATTTT	CASRDETGNQPQHF
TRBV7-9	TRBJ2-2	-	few	TGTGCCAGCAGCTCCCCGGGACACCTTAACACCGGGGAGCTGTTTTTT	CASSSPGHLNTGELFF
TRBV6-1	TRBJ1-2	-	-	TGTGCCAGCAGTGAAGTCCCACAGGCTACCTATGGCTACACCTTC	CASSEVPQATYGYTF
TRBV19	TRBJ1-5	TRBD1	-	TGTGCCAGTAGTTGGGACAGGGGGCGAAATCAGCCCCAGCATTTT	CASSWDRGRNQPQHF
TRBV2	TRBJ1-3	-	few	TGTGCCAGCACCCAGAATCGGGGTTCTGGAAACACCATATATTTT	CASTQNRGSGNTIYF
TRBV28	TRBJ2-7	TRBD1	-	TGTGCCAGCAGGCCCTGGGGCGACAGGGTGGGCGAGCAGTACTTC	CASRPWGDRVGEQYF
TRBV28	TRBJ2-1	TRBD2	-	TGTGCCAGCAGTTTAACGGGGGGGGGCAGGTACAATGAGCAGTTCTTC	CASSLTGGGRYNEQFF
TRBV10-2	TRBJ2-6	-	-	TGCGCCAGCTATGCAGGGGTTGCTGGGGCCAACGTCCTGACTTTC	CASYAGVAGANVLTF
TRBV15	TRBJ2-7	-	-	TGTGCCACCAACCAGGGGTACAACTACGAGCAGTACTTC	CATNQGYNYEQYF
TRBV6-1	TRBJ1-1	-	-	TGTGCCAGCAGTGAATTGGGGGGTGGTATCACTGAAGCTTTCTTT	CASSELGGGITEAFF
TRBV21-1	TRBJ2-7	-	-	TGTGCCAGCAGTTTTCCCCGGTGGACAGGGTACATGGACGAGCAGTACTTC	CASSFPRWTGYMDEQYF
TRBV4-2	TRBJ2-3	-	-	TGTGCCAGCAGCCAAAGTACAGGGTATAGCACAGATACGCAGTATTTT	CASSQSTGYSTDTQYF
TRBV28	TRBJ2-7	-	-	TGTGCCAGCAGTTTATCACCGGGACTCAACTACGAGCAGTACTTC	CASSLSPGLNYEQYF
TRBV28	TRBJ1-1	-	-	TGTGCCAGCAGTTCAATTGGGAGTCAGAACACTGAAGCTTTCTTT	CASSSIGSQNTEAFF
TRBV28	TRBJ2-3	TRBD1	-	TGTGCCTACGGACAGGGGGCAGGGGATACGCAGTATTTT	CAYGQGAGDTQYF
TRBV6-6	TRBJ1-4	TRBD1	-	TGTGCCAGCAGTTACGCGACAGGGGAGGAAAAACTGTTTTTT	CASSYATGEEKLFF
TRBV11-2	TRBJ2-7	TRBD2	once	TGTGCCAGCAGCCCCCCAGCGGGAGGCGACTACGAGCAGTACTTC	CASSPPAGGDYEQYF
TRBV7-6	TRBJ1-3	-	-	TGTGCCAGCAGCTTAGGCGAAGCTGGAAACACCATATATTTT	CASSLGEAGNTIYF
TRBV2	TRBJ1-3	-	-	TGTGCCAGCAGTGAATGGCAGGGGCGAGGTGGAAACACCATATATTTT	CASSEWQGRGGNTIYF
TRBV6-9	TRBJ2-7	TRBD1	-	TGTGCCAGCAGTTACATTATGGGACAGGGGTTAGACGAGCAGTACTTC	CASSYIMGQGLDEQYF
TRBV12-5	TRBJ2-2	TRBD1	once	TGTGCTAGTTCCCCCCAGGGGGCCACCGGGGAGCTGTTTTTT	CASSPQGATGELFF
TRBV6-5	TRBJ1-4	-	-	TGTGCCAGCACATCATTGGCGGGGAATGAAAAACTGTTTTTT	CASTSLAGNEKLFF
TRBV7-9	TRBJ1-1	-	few	TGTTCCAGCATCTACTCAGGGGCTGTGAACACTGAAGCTTTCTTT	CSSIYSGAVNTEAFF
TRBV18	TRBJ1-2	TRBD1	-	TGTGCCAGCTCAACGGGACAGATGACCAGGGAAGGCTACACCTTC	CASSTGQMTREGYTF
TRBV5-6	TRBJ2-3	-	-	TGTGCCAGCAGACTGGTGGGCAGGGGCACAGATACGCAGTATTTT	CASRLVGRGTDTQYF